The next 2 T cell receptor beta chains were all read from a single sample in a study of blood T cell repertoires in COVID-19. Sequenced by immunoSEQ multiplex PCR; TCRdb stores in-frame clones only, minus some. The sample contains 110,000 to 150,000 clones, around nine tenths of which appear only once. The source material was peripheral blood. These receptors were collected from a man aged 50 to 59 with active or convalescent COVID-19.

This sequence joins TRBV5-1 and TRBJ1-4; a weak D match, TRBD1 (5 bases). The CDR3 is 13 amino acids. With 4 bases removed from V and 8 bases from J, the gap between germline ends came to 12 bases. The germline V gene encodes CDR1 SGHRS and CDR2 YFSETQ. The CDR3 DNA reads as TGCGCCAGCAGCCAGGGTTTGGGCGAAAAACTGTTTTTT. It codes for CASSQGLGEKLFF.

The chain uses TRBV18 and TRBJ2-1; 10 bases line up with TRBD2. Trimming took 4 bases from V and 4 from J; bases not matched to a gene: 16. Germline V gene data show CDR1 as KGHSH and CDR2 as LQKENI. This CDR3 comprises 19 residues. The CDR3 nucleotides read TGTGCCAGCTCACAGTACAGGACTAGCGGCCCCTTGGGGTACAATGAGCAGTTCTTC. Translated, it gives CASSQYRTSGPLGYNEQFF. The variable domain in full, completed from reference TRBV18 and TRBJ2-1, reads NAGVMQNPRHLVRRRGQEARLRCSPMKGHSHVYWYRQLPEEGLKFMVYLQKENIIDESGMPKERFSAEFPKEGPSILRIQQVVRGDSAAYFCASSQYRTSGPLGYNEQFFGPGTRLTVL.